What follows are 13 T cell receptor beta chains derived from one specimen sequenced in a study of CD4 T cells in relation to SARS-CoV-2 and coronaviruses. No cognate antigen is known for these TCRs. The assay was immunoSEQ multiplex PCR, and TCRdb's table has in-frame clones only and misses some. The sample lists more than 35,000 clones; over 70% were seen once. The sequencing input was memory CD4+ T cells from PBMCs, cultured in vitro. All receptors derive from an adult with COVID-19.

The chain carries TRBV3-1 (or the pseudogene TRBV3-2) and TRBJ2-3; 13 bases agree with TRBD2. V dropped 4 bases and J dropped 3; count of bases not matched to a gene: 7. CDR1 LGHDT and CDR2 YNNKEL come from the germline V gene (reference sequence). This CDR3 is built from 17 residues. The CDR3 nucleotides read TGTGCCAGCAGCCGAGGACTAGCGGGAGAGCGGACAGATACGCAGTATTTT. Translating it yields CASSRGLAGERTDTQYF.

The rearrangement links TRBV23-1 to TRBJ2-1, with D possibly TRBD1 on 5 matching bases. TRBV23-1 falls under the ORF class, with uncertain function. CDR3 size: 16 residues. Trimming removed 0 bases at V and 4 bases at J, with 13 bases between. The DNA of the CDR3 is TGCGCCAGCAGTCAATCGTCAGGGCACGGATACAATGAGCAGTTCTTC. Amino acids: CASSQSSGHGYNEQFF.

The chain combines TRBV5-1 with TRBJ2-3; no firm D call. V lost 1 base and J lost 5, with 8 bases in between. CDR1 is SGHRS and CDR2 is YFSETQ in the germline V gene. The CDR3 loop spans 13 amino acids. DNA of the CDR3: TGCGCCAGCAGCTTGATTTCGGGAGATACGCAGTATTTT. As protein: CASSLISGDTQYF.

This clone appeared a single time. V is TRBV10-3 and J is TRBJ2-7; D is unclear. Per the germline V gene, CDR1 is ENHRY and CDR2 is SYGVKD. The CDR3 is made up of 13 amino acids. V was clipped by 3 bases and J by 7 bases, with 13 bases between them. CDR3 residues: CAISDLTVYEQYF. CDR3 sequence (DNA): TGTGCCATCAGTGATTTAACGGTCTATGAGCAGTACTTC.

J is TRBJ2-3 and V is TRBV28; 12 nucleotides match TRBD2. CDR1 and CDR2 from the germline V gene are MDHEN and SYDVKM. The V and J ends lost 0 bases and 0 bases, in that order; junction bases with no gene match: 7. There are 19 residues in the CDR3. DNA of the CDR3: TGTGCCAGCAGTTTATGGACTAGCGGGAGCCCCATTAGCACAGATACGCAGTATTTT. It encodes CASSLWTSGSPISTDTQYF.

The count of this clone is one. This chain joins TRBV14 and TRBJ1-1; the D is unclear. The germline V and J ends were trimmed by 4 bases and 1 base, with 13 bases remaining between them. CDR1 and CDR2 from the germline V gene are SGHDN and FVKESK. The CDR3 length is 15 residues. The CDR3 DNA sequence: TGTGCCAGCAGCCCCTTGGAAGGCCGGAACACTGAAGCTTTCTTT. It yields the protein CASSPLEGRNTEAFF.

This clone occurred a few times. The V call is TRBV27, the J call TRBJ1-1; D is perhaps TRBD1 (5 bases). Germline-derived CDR1 and CDR2 are MNHEY and SMNVEV (reference sequence). V was cut by 5 bases and J by 5 bases, with 24 bases left in between. This CDR3 comprises 17 residues. CDR3 residues: CASSPWGVRRRRTEAFF. Here the CDR3 DNA reads TGTGCCAGCAGTCCCTGGGGGGTCAGGAGACGCCGAACTGAAGCTTTCTTT.

The V call is TRBV18, the J call TRBJ2-7; 7 bases align to TRBD2. After removal of 0 bases from V and 3 bases from J, the junction contained 5 bases not matched to a gene. The CDR3 is 15 amino acids. The germline V gene encodes CDR1 KGHSH and CDR2 LQKENI. CDR3 loop: CASSPPGSGDYEQYF. The CDR3 nucleotides read TGTGCCAGCTCACCACCAGGCAGCGGGGACTACGAGCAGTACTTC.

Only one count was recorded for this clone. The V call is TRBV4-1, the J call TRBJ2-1, with D maybe TRBD2 (7 bases). Germline CDR1 reads MGHRA; CDR2 reads YSYEKL. The CDR3 is 15 residues long. V shed 0 bases and J shed 5 bases, with 11 bases lying between them. The CDR3 DNA reads TGCGCCAGCAGCCAAGATAGGGGGACTAACAATGAGCAGTTCTTC. Protein sequence: CASSQDRGTNNEQFF.

This rearrangement joins TRBV4-1 to TRBJ1-5; 10 bases match TRBD1. Germline-derived CDR1 and CDR2 are MGHRA and YSYEKL. V trimming: 0 bases; J trimming: 10 bases; junction bases outside the gene matches: 9. CDR3 length: 16 residues. CDR3 loop: CASSQDRDRGPLPQHF. The CDR3 nucleotides read TGCGCCAGCAGCCAAGATCGGGACAGGGGTCCTCTACCCCAGCATTTT.

Concerning this clone: This CDR3 is also generated by other DNA sequences in the sample. V and J are TRBV7-2 and TRBJ1-3; no definite D call. The V gene's germline CDR1 is SGHTA and CDR2 FQGNSA. Trimming shortened V by 3 bases and J by 4 bases, and 4 bases separated the two germline ends. The CDR3 extends over 12 amino acids. This chain's CDR3 is CASSFSGNTIYF. The CDR3 DNA is TGTGCCAGCAGCTTTTCCGGAAACACCATATATTTT.

V usage is TRBV7-2 and J usage is TRBJ2-5, with a weak D call TRBD1 (6 bases). Trimming pared 4 bases from V and 3 bases from J, leaving 15 bases between. The CDR3 spans 15 residues. Germline values: CDR1 SGHTA, CDR2 FQGNSA. CDR3 sequence: CASSSLPGQKETQYF. The DNA for the CDR3 is TGTGCCAGCAGCTCGCTTCCGGGACAAAAAGAGACCCAGTACTTC.

This clone came up a few times. V usage is TRBV4-2 and J usage is TRBJ2-7; 8 bases match TRBD2. This CDR3 has 16 amino acids. J lost 2 bases, V lost 1 base, and 7 bases had no gene match. Germline CDR1 and CDR2: LGHNA and YNFKEQ. The CDR3, as DNA: TGTGCCAGCAGCCAAGCCATTAGCGGGACGACCTACGAGCAGTACTTC. This encodes CASSQAISGTTYEQYF.